A single sample is the source of the 32 T cell receptor beta chains below, sequenced in a study of T cell changes during pregnancy in multiple sclerosis. Data came from immunoSEQ multiplex PCR; TCRdb stores just in-frame clones and leaves some out. The sample contains about 38,000 clones, roughly 89% of which appear only once. The specimen comprised CD8+ T cells from peripheral blood mononuclear cells, sampled in the second trimester of pregnancy. The receptor source for this set is a female donor with multiple sclerosis, enrolled in a pregnancy study.

The rearrangement joins TRBV9 to TRBJ2-3; 10 nucleotides line up with TRBD1. The V gene end was trimmed by 4 bases and the J gene end by 3 bases; junction bases not matched to a gene: 5. The CDR3 is 15 amino acids. Germline values: CDR1 SGDLS, CDR2 YYNGEE. CDR3 nucleotides: TGTGCCAGCAGCCTGGGACAGGGGCTTACAGATACGCAGTATTTT. It codes for CASSLGQGLTDTQYF. Combining the CDR3 with reference TRBV9 and TRBJ2-3 gives the whole variable domain DSGVTQTPKHLITATGQRVTLRCSPRSGDLSVYWYQQSLDQGLQFLIQYYNGEERAKGNILERFSAQQFPDLHSELNLSSLELGDSALYFCASSLGQGLTDTQYFGPGTRLTVL.

V and J are TRBV19 and TRBJ1-5; weak D call: TRBD1 (5 bases). Germline values: CDR1 LNHDA, CDR2 SQIVND (reference sequence). Deletions cut 7 bases from V and 7 bases from J, with 17 bases between. The CDR3 is made up of 14 amino acids. DNA for the CDR3: TGTGCCAGTACTCCCCGGGCCGGGGGACAGCCCCAGCATTTT. Its translation: CASTPRAGGQPQHF.

The chain uses TRBV6-4 and TRBJ1-1, with TRBD1 as a possible D gene (6 bases). CDR3 size: 16 residues. Between the trimmed V and J ends, which lost 9 bases and 1 base, there was a span of 21 bases. Germline assignment: CDR1 MRHNA and CDR2 SNTAGT. The CDR3 sequence: CARGTRGWGGNTEAFF. In DNA, the CDR3 is TGTGCCAGAGGGACAAGGGGATGGGGGGGGAACACTGAAGCTTTCTTT.

The chain recombines TRBV28 with TRBJ1-2; TRBD1 matches 7 bases. CDR1 and CDR2 (germline): MDHEN, SYDVKM. CDR3 length: 15 residues. The V gene end was trimmed by 2 bases and the J gene end by 8 bases; junction bases not matched to a gene: 11. This chain's CDR3 is CASSLPDRARVGYTF. Written as DNA, the CDR3 is TGTGCCAGCAGTTTACCCGACAGGGCTCGAGTCGGCTACACCTTC.

The CDR3 sequence is CASSVTGDLGNQPQHF. The CDR3 DNA sequence: TGTGCCAGCAGCGTGACAGGGGATTTAGGCAATCAGCCCCAGCATTTT. V and J are TRBV7-2 and TRBJ1-5, with TRBD1 matching over 8 bases. The CDR3 length is 16 residues. V gave up 5 bases and J gave up 2 bases; unmatched junction bases: 8. Germline assignment: CDR1 SGHTA and CDR2 FQGNSA.

V gene TRBV7-6 combines with J gene TRBJ1-1, with D perhaps matching TRBD1 (5 bases). This CDR3 spans 14 amino acids. Germline CDR1 is SGHVS and CDR2 is FNYEAQ. V lost 1 base and J lost 3, with 9 bases in between. CDR3 in amino acids: CASSLEAGYTEAFF. In DNA, the CDR3 is TGTGCCAGCAGCTTAGAAGCAGGGTACACTGAAGCTTTCTTT.

The rearrangement joins TRBV5-8 to TRBJ2-7; TRBD2 matches 13 bases. The trim removed 0 bases at V and 6 bases at J, leaving 3 bases unmatched. The CDR3 has 15 residues. In germline, CDR1 is SGHTS, CDR2 YDEGEE. CDR3: CASSLGLAGGAEQYF. The DNA for the CDR3 is TGTGCCAGCAGCTTGGGACTAGCGGGAGGCGCCGAGCAGTACTTC.

This chain joins TRBV6-5 and TRBJ2-1, with 13 bases identical to TRBD2. In germline, CDR1 is MNHEY, CDR2 SVGAGI. J lost 8 bases, V lost 6 bases, and 4 bases had no gene match. The CDR3 sequence is 14 residues long. CDR3 region: CASSRTSGSYEQFF. The DNA for the CDR3 is TGTGCCAGCAGCCGGACTAGCGGGAGTTATGAGCAGTTCTTC.

The CDR3 DNA sequence: TGCGCCAGCAGCCAGACAGACAATGAGCAGTTCTTC. It encodes CASSQTDNEQFF. J is TRBJ2-1 and V is TRBV4-1, with TRBD1 as a possible D gene (5 bases). The CDR3 sequence is 12 residues long. CDR1 and CDR2 from the germline V gene are MGHRA and YSYEKL. Trimming pared 3 bases from V and 5 bases from J, leaving 5 bases between.

The chain links TRBV6-5 to TRBJ2-3; TRBD2 is a possible D gene (5 bases). Per the germline V gene, CDR1 is MNHEY and CDR2 is SVGAGI. Trimming cost V 2 bases and J 2 bases, with 8 bases left between them. The CDR3 runs 14 residues. The CDR3 loop is CASSYGETTDTQYF. The DNA of the CDR3 is TGTGCCAGCAGTTACGGGGAGACCACAGATACGCAGTATTTT.

Here the CDR3 reads CASSVALAGGPTDTQYF. The DNA of the CDR3 is TGTGCCAGCAGCGTAGCGCTAGCGGGGGGGCCCACAGATACGCAGTATTTT. The chain couples TRBV9 to TRBJ2-3; 12 nucleotides agree with TRBD2. The CDR3 has 17 residues. V lost 0 bases and J lost 2; bases outside the gene matches: 4. CDR1 and CDR2 from the germline V gene are SGDLS and YYNGEE.

The V and J genes are TRBV6-5 and TRBJ1-1; D not resolved. Germline V gene data show CDR1 as MNHEY and CDR2 as SVGAGI. With 0 bases removed from V and 5 bases from J, the gap between germline ends came to 13 bases. This CDR3 comprises 15 residues. As DNA, the CDR3 is TGTGCCAGCAGTTACTCGCGGGGAGGAGGAACTGAAGCTTTCTTT. The encoded protein is CASSYSRGGGTEAFF.

This CDR3 reads CASSSNREIGKGYTF. The CDR3 DNA is TGTGCCAGCTCATCGAACAGGGAAATCGGGAAAGGCTACACCTTC. This chain links TRBV18 with TRBJ1-2; a weak D match, TRBD1 (6 bases). Germline V lookup: CDR1 KGHSH, CDR2 LQKENI. The CDR3 is 15 amino acids. V was cut by 5 bases and J by 8 bases, with 21 bases left in between.

This chain's CDR3 is CASSMTSGSVHEQYF. The CDR3 DNA reads as TGTGCCAGTAGTATGACTAGCGGGAGTGTTCACGAGCAGTACTTC. This chain connects TRBV19 to TRBJ2-7; 12 bases match TRBD2. J gave up 5 bases and V 3 bases, and 5 bases lay outside the gene matches. This CDR3 has 15 residues. Germline assignment: CDR1 LNHDA and CDR2 SQIVND (reference sequence).

CDR3 bases: TGCGCCAGCAGCGACGGGACAGGGGGCAAGCCCCAGCATTTT. It specifies CASSDGTGGKPQHF. The chain couples TRBV4-1 to TRBJ1-5; TRBD1 matches at 12 bases. This CDR3 has 14 residues. Germline CDR1 is MGHRA and CDR2 is YSYEKL. The trim removed 5 bases at V and 8 bases at J, leaving 4 bases unmatched.

The chain combines TRBV15 with TRBJ1-1; D call uncertain. V was cut by 3 bases and J by 3 bases, with 14 bases left in between. Germline V lookup: CDR1 LNHNV, CDR2 YYDKDF (reference sequence). The CDR3 runs to 15 residues. CDR3 sequence reads: CATSSPGGRDTEAFF. The CDR3 DNA sequence: TGTGCCACCAGCAGTCCAGGAGGGAGGGACACTGAAGCTTTCTTT.

This clone was detected once. This chain uses TRBV7-8 with TRBJ2-5; 7 bases are shared with TRBD1. The V gene's germline CDR1 is SGHVS and CDR2 FQNEAQ. V was pared by 7 bases and J by 0 bases, with 8 bases of the junction left unmatched. The CDR3 loop spans 15 amino acids. The CDR3 loop is CASTARDRYQETQYF. The CDR3 DNA sequence: TGTGCCAGCACCGCCCGGGACAGATACCAAGAGACCCAGTACTTC.

The V call is TRBV12-5, the J call TRBJ2-7; 9 bases are shared with TRBD1. The CDR3 consists of 15 residues. The germline V gene encodes CDR1 LGHNT and CDR2 FRNRAP. The ends lost 6 bases at V and 4 bases at J; junction bases unmatched: 10. Here the CDR3 reads CASGPGTGYMYEQYF. Here the CDR3 DNA reads TGTGCTAGTGGCCCCGGGACAGGGTATATGTACGAGCAGTACTTC.

The gene calls are TRBV7-6 and TRBJ2-1, with 8 bases fitting TRBD2. The CDR3 sequence is 16 residues long. V lost 2 bases and J lost 3; bases outside the gene matches: 6. Germline values: CDR1 SGHVS, CDR2 FNYEAQ. The CDR3 DNA follows: TGTGCCAGCAGCTTACGTGGGCTAGCGGGCTACAATGAGCAGTTCTTC. Translated, it gives CASSLRGLAGYNEQFF.

V and J are TRBV30 and TRBJ2-7; D perhaps matches TRBD1 (5 bases). This CDR3 region has 14 residues. Germline CDR1 and CDR2: GTSNPN and SVGIG (reference sequence). The V and J ends lost 3 bases and 0 bases respectively, with 12 bases between them. As DNA, the CDR3 is TGTGCCTGGAGGGCGACAGTTTTCTCCTACGAGCAGTACTTC. Residues: CAWRATVFSYEQYF.

The chain carries TRBV2 and TRBJ2-7; TRBD2 matches at 11 bases. The CDR3 runs 14 residues. The junction had 5 bases not matched to a gene; V was cut back by 3 bases and J by 7 bases. The germline V gene encodes CDR1 SNHLY and CDR2 FYNNEI. CDR3 sequence reads: CASSEVAGGPEQYF. In DNA form, the CDR3 reads TGTGCCAGCAGTGAGGTAGCGGGGGGGCCTGAGCAGTACTTC.

The CDR3, as DNA: TGCAGCGTTGTTCGAGCGGGATACAATGAGCAGTTCTTC. It specifies CSVVRAGYNEQFF. This chain uses TRBV29-1 with TRBJ2-1, with 7 bases lining up with TRBD2. The germline gives CDR1 SQVTM, CDR2 ANQGSEA. Germline trimming cut 4 bases from V and 4 bases from J; bases unmatched to any gene: 4. The CDR3 loop spans 13 amino acids.

J is TRBJ1-3 and V is TRBV10-3; perhaps TRBD1 as D (5 bases). This CDR3 region has 15 residues. Germline CDR1 is ENHRY and CDR2 is SYGVKD. V was shortened by 6 bases and J by 3 bases, with 15 bases between the two germline ends. As DNA, the CDR3 is TGTGCCATCAGGAGCAGGGTGCTTTTTGGAAACACCATATATTTT. This translates into CAIRSRVLFGNTIYF.

As to this clone: The identical CDR3 is also encoded by other nucleotide sequences in the sample. The chain couples TRBV5-4 to TRBJ2-7; tentatively, D is TRBD1 (5 bases). Germline V gene data show CDR1 as SGHNT and CDR2 as YYREEE (reference sequence). CDR3 length: 15 residues. With 0 bases removed from V and 0 bases from J, the gap between germline ends came to 10 bases. The CDR3 is CASSLGQGASYEQYF. The DNA of the CDR3 is TGTGCCAGCAGCTTGGGACAAGGGGCCTCCTACGAGCAGTACTTC.

The CDR3 DNA is TGTGCCAGCAGCTTAACTGCTAGCGGGGTCGACGAGCAGTACTTC. This encodes CASSLTASGVDEQYF. The chain uses TRBV7-3 and TRBJ2-7; 9 bases match TRBD2. The J segment lost 5 bases and the V segment lost 0 bases, leaving 5 bases of the junction unmatched. CDR1 SGHTA and CDR2 FQGTGA come from the germline V gene. The CDR3 loop spans 15 amino acids.

CDR3 coding DNA: TGTGCCAGCAGGCGGACTGATCCGAACACTGAAGCTTTCTTT. Translated, it gives CASRRTDPNTEAFF. The V call is TRBV6-1, the J call TRBJ1-1; no reliable D call. The CDR3 totals 14 residues. The ends were cut back, 6 bases at V and 1 base at J, with 12 bases in the middle. The V gene's germline CDR1 is MNHNS and CDR2 SASEGT.

This chain links TRBV30 with TRBJ2-1, with 8 bases that match TRBD2. Germline V CDR1 and CDR2: GTSNPN, SVGIG (reference sequence). The CDR3 is 16 residues long. Unmatched junction bases numbered 14, after V lost 2 bases and J lost 8 bases. The CDR3 DNA reads as TGTGCCTGGAGTCCGCCCTCTGTCGGGAGGGTGGATGAGCAGTTCTTC. Amino acid sequence: CAWSPPSVGRVDEQFF.

The table lists this clone with a count of one. This chain connects TRBV27 to TRBJ1-1; TRBD1 matches at 7 bases. Germline trimming cut 5 bases from V and 5 bases from J; bases unmatched to any gene: 11. The germline V gene encodes CDR1 MNHEY and CDR2 SMNVEV (reference sequence). The CDR3 spans 15 residues. The CDR3 coding sequence is TGTGCCAGCAGTGGACGACAGGGCTTAATTACTGAAGCTTTCTTT. The encoded protein is CASSGRQGLITEAFF.

V gene TRBV6-5 combines with J gene TRBJ1-2; D gene ambiguous. The V and J ends lost 2 bases and 3 bases respectively, with 13 bases between them. There are 15 residues in the CDR3. Looked up from germline, CDR1 is MNHEY and CDR2 is SVGAGI. CDR3 in amino acids: CASSYAGSTYYGYTF. CDR3 in DNA: TGTGCCAGCAGTTACGCGGGCAGTACTTACTATGGCTACACCTTC.

The V and J genes are TRBV20-1 and TRBJ2-7; TRBD2 might be the D (5 bases). The length of the CDR3 is 11 residues. V was trimmed by 0 bases and J by 6 bases, leaving 6 bases between them. The V gene's germline CDR1 is DFQATT and CDR2 SNEGSKA (reference sequence). DNA for the CDR3: TGCAGTGCTAGAGAGAGGGCCGAGCAGTACTTC. Protein sequence: CSARERAEQYF.

The CDR3 spells CASSEAPGIHQPQHF. The CDR3 bases are TGTGCCAGCAGTGAAGCACCAGGGATACATCAGCCCCAGCATTTT. This chain connects TRBV6-1 to TRBJ1-5; TRBD1 might be the D (5 bases). CDR1 and CDR2 (germline): MNHNS, SASEGT. The germline V and J ends were trimmed by 0 bases and 5 bases, with 11 bases remaining between them. This CDR3 is built from 15 residues.

The rearrangement uses TRBV6-1 and TRBJ2-5, with 9 positions matching TRBD2. Losses at the gene ends were 1 base for V and 5 bases for J; bases not matched to a gene: 8. The CDR3 is 16 residues long. Germline CDR1 and CDR2: MNHNS and SASEGT. CDR3 in DNA: TGTGCCAGCAGTGAAGAGGGTAGCGGGAGATCGGAGACCCAGTACTTC. It is translated as CASSEEGSGRSETQYF.